This T cell receptor beta chain was sequenced for a study of OX40 agonist ivuxolimab in advanced cancers. Study overall: The drug used for patients, ivuxolimab, was an agonistic anti-OX40 (CD134) antibody.

TCRdb's table, derived via immunoSEQ multiplex PCR, lists solely in-frame clones and lacks some. The table records about 72,000 clones, approximately 89% of them present only once. Overall study findings and caveats: Clonal expansion by week 6 occurred in CD4+ and CD8+ blood T cells (at 0.1 to 3.0 mg/kg).

On this clone itself: No antigen is known for it.

Trimming took 3 bases from V and 6 from J; bases not matched to a gene: 2. Per the germline V gene, CDR1 is ENHRY and CDR2 is SYGVKD. CDR3 size: 14 residues. Here the sequenced sample was CD4+ or CD8+ T cells sorted from blood, taken in a trial of the OX40 agonist ivuxolimab. The chain combines TRBV10-3 with TRBJ2-3; TRBD2 agrees at 11 bases. The clonotype comes from an adult with an advanced solid tumor such as melanoma, head and neck, liver or kidney cancer. CDR3 protein: CAISDASGGDTQYF. In nucleotides, the CDR3 is TGTGCCATCAGTGACGCTAGCGGGGGGGATACGCAGTATTTT.